This T cell receptor (beta chain) was sequenced in a study of tumor and adjacent non-tumor tissue in lung cancer. The wider study: Approximately 4 million productive TCRbeta reads were obtained per sample on average. Study-wide findings and caveats: Significantly higher TCR diversity was found in tumor than normal lung. Tumor TCR diversity, when higher, was linked to shorter survival.

As regards this clonotype: Antigen unknown.

The library came from three nested PCR rounds adapted from ARM-PCR protocols. TCRdb re-analysed the multiplex PCR reads in MiXCR, keeping a single row per CDR3 protein. The repertoire holds 60,000 to 85,000 distinct CDR3 sequences, with over 60% as singletons. This sample's RNA came from whole unsorted tissue. More than 3 cm separated this lung sample from the edge of the tumor. Donors were chemotherapy-naive, newly diagnosed lung cancer surgical patients in China, August–late 2014. From germline, CDR1 is SGHKS and CDR2 YYEKEE (reference sequence). Trimming shortened V by 4 bases and J by 6 bases, and 13 bases separated the two germline ends. The CDR3 loop spans 13 amino acids.

This TCR came from a man in his sixties or seventies with non-small cell lung cancer. The chain couples TRBV5-5 to TRBJ2-5; D might be TRBD2 (6 bases). Material: distant non-tumor lung tissue. CDR3 loop: CASSPEGRQTQYF. The CDR3 nucleotides read TGTGCCAGCAGCCCGGAGGGGCGCCAGACCCAGTACTTC. The full variable domain, in which reference TRBV5-5 and TRBJ2-5 provide the parts outside the CDR3, is DAGVTQSPTHLIKTRGQQVTLRCSPISGHKSVSWYQQVLGQGPQFIFQYYEKEERGRGNFPDRFSARQFPNYSSELNVNALLLGDSALYLCASSPEGRQTQYFGPGTRLLVL.